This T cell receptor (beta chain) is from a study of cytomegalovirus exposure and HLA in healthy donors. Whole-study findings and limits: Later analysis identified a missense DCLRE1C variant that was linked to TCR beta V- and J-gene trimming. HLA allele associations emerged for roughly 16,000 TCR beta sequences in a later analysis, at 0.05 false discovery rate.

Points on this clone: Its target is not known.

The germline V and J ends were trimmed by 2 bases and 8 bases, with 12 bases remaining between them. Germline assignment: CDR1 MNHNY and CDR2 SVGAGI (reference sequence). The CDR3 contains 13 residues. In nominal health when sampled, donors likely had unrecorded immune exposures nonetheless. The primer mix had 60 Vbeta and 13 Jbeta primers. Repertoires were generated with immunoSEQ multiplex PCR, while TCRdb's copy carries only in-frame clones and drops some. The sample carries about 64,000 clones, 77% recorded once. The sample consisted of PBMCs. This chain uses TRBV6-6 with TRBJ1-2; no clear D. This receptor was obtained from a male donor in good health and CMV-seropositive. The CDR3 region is CASSYPSGEGYTF. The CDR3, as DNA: TGTGCCAGCAGTTACCCGAGTGGGGAGGGCTACACCTTC.